Below, 9 T cell receptor beta chains from the same sample are listed, as sequenced in a study of vaccination effects on CD4 cells after COVID-19. Measured with immunoSEQ multiplex PCR; TCRdb has only the in-frame clones, and not every one. The sample lists tens of thousands of clones; about 80% were seen once. Antigen-specific CD4+ T cells were expanded (with viral peptide pools) by the ViraFEST assay ahead of sequencing. Subsequent to 10 days of culture, CD4+ T cells were isolated. Two-dose BNT162b2 or mRNA-1273 vaccination was given to participants. These TCRs' antigens remain unknown. This specimen consisted of CD4+ T cells from PBMCs cultured with HCoV-OC43 spike peptides, obtained after COVID-19 vaccination. Subset reported: HCoV-OC43 spike overlapping peptide pool stimulation. Source of these receptors: a human donor who received a COVID-19 vaccine.

This clone came up once. The chain has TRBV18 and TRBJ1-5; no clear D gene. This CDR3 contains 14 residues. The germline V gene encodes CDR1 KGHSH and CDR2 LQKENI. The ends were cut back, 6 bases at V and 4 bases at J, with 13 bases in the middle. This CDR3 is CASSERSTNQPQHF. CDR3 DNA sequence: TGTGCCAGCTCCGAACGGTCTACAAATCAGCCCCAGCATTTT.

This chain links TRBV27 with TRBJ2-4; D might be TRBD2 (5 bases). Germline V CDR1 and CDR2: MNHEY, SMNVEV (reference sequence). V lost 5 bases to trimming and J lost 1 base, with 12 bases between them. The CDR3 runs 15 residues. In DNA, the CDR3 is TGTGCCAGCAGTCCCCGCGGGTTCGCCAAAAACATTCAGTACTTC. This sequence encodes CASSPRGFAKNIQYF.

J is TRBJ1-2 and V is TRBV6-5; 7 bases align to TRBD1. Germline-derived CDR1 and CDR2 are MNHEY and SVGAGI. There are 15 residues in the CDR3. J was trimmed by 4 bases and V by 8 bases; bases with no gene match: 13. DNA for the CDR3: TGTGCCAGCTCCCGGGGGAAGGGGGCGGCCTATGGCTACACCTTC. The encoded protein is CASSRGKGAAYGYTF.

The V and J genes are TRBV3-1 (or the pseudogene TRBV3-2) and TRBJ1-2; 7 positions match TRBD1. With V trimmed by 2 bases and J by 8 bases, 8 bases remained unmatched. Germline-derived CDR1 and CDR2 are LGHDT and YNNKEL (reference sequence). The CDR3 is made up of 14 amino acids. In DNA, the CDR3 is TGTGCCAGCAGCCAAAACAGGGGAGAATGGGGCTACACCTTC. It is translated as CASSQNRGEWGYTF.

The chain has TRBV5-1 and TRBJ1-1, with unresolved D. This CDR3 comprises 14 residues. Germline V gene sequence: CDR1 SGHRS, CDR2 YFSETQ. V dropped 0 bases and J dropped 0 bases, with 6 bases sitting between them. CDR3 bases: TGCGCCAGCAGCTTGGACAGTATGAACACTGAAGCTTTCTTT. This encodes CASSLDSMNTEAFF.

Notes on this clone: The sample carries other DNA sequences with the same CDR3. This sequence joins TRBV10-3 and TRBJ1-1; D ambiguous. CDR3 length: 14 amino acids. Germline values: CDR1 ENHRY, CDR2 SYGVKD. Between the trimmed V and J ends, which lost 3 bases and 1 base, there was a span of 9 bases. The CDR3, as DNA: TGTGCCATCAGTGAACGGGCCACGAACACTGAAGCTTTCTTT. Encoded protein: CAISERATNTEAFF.

CDR3 DNA sequence: TGTGCCAGCAGCCTAATGATCGGGGAGCTGTTTTTT. The encoded protein is CASSLMIGELFF. The J gene is TRBJ2-2, the V gene TRBV7-8; D is ambiguous. The CDR3 is 12 amino acids. Trimming removed 5 bases at V and 7 bases at J, with 8 bases between. Germline lookup yields CDR1 SGHVS and CDR2 FQNEAQ.

The chain has TRBV6-5 and TRBJ2-2; D not resolved. V was pared by 2 bases and J by 4 bases, with 5 bases between. This CDR3 is built from 13 residues. Germline-derived CDR1 and CDR2 are MNHEY and SVGAGI. CDR3: CASSYVSTGELFF. DNA for the CDR3: TGTGCCAGCAGTTACGTGAGCACCGGGGAGCTGTTTTTT.

The chain recombines TRBV18 with TRBJ1-2, with a tentative D call TRBD1 (6 bases). The CDR3 contains 18 residues. Per germline, CDR1 KGHSH and CDR2 LQKENI. V lost 3 bases and J 0 bases, leaving 20 bases between the germline ends. CDR3 sequence reads: CASSPPRGQGRANYGYTF. DNA of the CDR3: TGTGCCAGCTCACCCCCGCGGGGGCAGGGTCGGGCTAACTATGGCTACACCTTC.